This entry lists 18 T cell receptor beta chains sequenced from one sample in a study of shared clonotypes between healthy human individuals. Naive CD8 populations comprised CD45RO-negative cells positively selected for CCR7, excluding terminally differentiated effector memory CD45RA+ cells. Sequencing used immunoSEQ multiplex PCR; TCRdb keeps in-frame clones, though not all of them. The sample includes some 2,000,000 clones, roughly 95% seen only once; the top ten take roughly 1.1%. Sample: naive CD8+ T cells sorted from blood. The receptors were gathered from a man younger than 35 in good health.

This clone was detected only a few times. The J gene is TRBJ1-2, the V gene TRBV29-1; TRBD1 is a possible D gene (5 bases). The ends were cut back, 4 bases at V and 7 bases at J, with 13 bases in the middle. Germline CDR1 reads SQVTM; CDR2 reads ANQGSEA. The CDR3 length is 12 residues. The chain's CDR3 is CSVASGFSGYTF. Written as DNA, the CDR3 is TGCAGCGTTGCGTCAGGGTTTAGTGGCTACACCTTC.

CDR3 coding DNA: TGCAGCGTCCCCTCAGGGGTAGGTACGCAGTATTTT. Its protein product is CSVPSGVGTQYF. The gene calls are TRBV29-1 and TRBJ2-3, with a tentative D call TRBD1 (6 bases). The V end lost 6 bases, the J end lost 8 bases, and 15 bases lay between the germline ends. Per germline, CDR1 SQVTM and CDR2 ANQGSEA. The CDR3 is 12 residues long.

The rearrangement uses TRBV28 and TRBJ1-1; the D gene is possibly TRBD1 (5 bases). The CDR3 is 14 residues long. The V gene's germline CDR1 is MDHEN and CDR2 SYDVKM. Trimming removed 2 bases from V and 2 bases from J, with 9 bases in between. This CDR3 is CASSLVTVNTEAFF. In DNA form, the CDR3 reads TGTGCCAGCAGTTTAGTGACAGTTAACACTGAAGCTTTCTTT.

This chain joins TRBV4-1 and TRBJ1-5; D uncertain. Germline lookup yields CDR1 MGHRA and CDR2 YSYEKL. This CDR3 region has 15 residues. The V end lost 0 bases, the J end lost 7 bases, and 13 bases lay between the germline ends. The CDR3 loop reads CASSQDETEGQPQHF. CDR3 DNA sequence: TGCGCCAGCAGCCAAGACGAAACGGAAGGGCAGCCCCAGCATTTT.

A remark on this clone: The same CDR3 arises from other DNA sequences in this sample as well. The chain recombines TRBV4-3 with TRBJ2-3; 7 bases are shared with TRBD1. V was pared by 4 bases and J by 0 bases, with 7 bases of the junction left unmatched. Germline V lookup: CDR1 LGHNA, CDR2 YSLEER. The CDR3 is made up of 16 amino acids. Written as DNA, the CDR3 is TGCGCCAGCAGCCGATTGACAGGGACAAGCACAGATACGCAGTATTTT. This sequence encodes CASSRLTGTSTDTQYF.

The gene calls are TRBV4-3 and TRBJ2-1; no definite D call. This CDR3 has 13 residues. CDR1 LGHNA and CDR2 YSLEER come from the germline V gene. Trimming took off 1 base at V and 7 bases at J, with 8 bases between the two ends. For the CDR3, the DNA is TGCGCCAGCAGCCAAGTTTCGTTGAATGAGCAGTTCTTC. This encodes CASSQVSLNEQFF.

The chain employs TRBV4-3 and TRBJ2-2; D is possibly TRBD2 (5 bases). CDR1 and CDR2 (germline): LGHNA, YSLEER. This CDR3 comprises 16 residues. Trimming took 0 bases from V and 8 from J, leaving 16 bases between them. CDR3 sequence (DNA): TGCGCCAGCAGCCAAGATAGGTTACGGGGAGAGGGGGAGCTGTTTTTT. Protein product: CASSQDRLRGEGELFF.

On this clone: Distinct nucleotide sequences in the sample also encode this CDR3. The gene calls are TRBV6-1 and TRBJ2-5; 9 nucleotides line up with TRBD1. Trimming removed 6 bases from V and 4 bases from J; junction bases left unmatched: 6. CDR1 is MNHNS and CDR2 is SASEGT in the germline V gene. The CDR3 runs 14 residues. CDR3 bases: TGTGCCAGCAGCCTAACAGGGGGCGGAGAGACCCAGTACTTC. Amino acid sequence: CASSLTGGGETQYF.

This sequence joins TRBV14 and TRBJ1-1, with D tentatively TRBD1 (6 bases). The CDR3 spans 14 residues. Germline CDR1 reads SGHDN; CDR2 reads FVKESK. The V end lost 2 bases, the J end lost 8 bases, and 15 bases lay between the germline ends. In nucleotides, the CDR3 is TGTGCCAGCAGCCAACAAGGAGGGGGGTTGGAAGCTTTCTTT. Protein product: CASSQQGGGLEAFF. Filled out from reference TRBV14 and TRBJ1-1, the complete variable domain reads EAGVTQFPSHSVIEKGQTVTLRCDPISGHDNLYWYRRVMGKEIKFLLHFVKESKQDESGMPNNRFLAERTGGTYSTLKVQPAELEDSGVYFCASSQQGGGLEAFFGQGTRLTVV.

The genes are TRBV5-6 and TRBJ1-1; 10 nucleotides align to TRBD1. V trimming: 3 bases; J trimming: 3 bases; junction bases outside the gene matches: 8. CDR1 SGHDT and CDR2 YYEEEE come from the germline V gene. The CDR3 has 16 amino acids. The CDR3 reads CASSWPPGQGYTEAFF. As DNA, the CDR3 is TGTGCCAGCAGCTGGCCCCCGGGACAGGGGTACACTGAAGCTTTCTTT.

About this clone: The same CDR3 arises from other DNA sequences in this sample as well. This chain joins TRBV6-6 and TRBJ2-3, with 9 nucleotides matching TRBD2. This CDR3 is 15 amino acids long. Germline V lookup: CDR1 MNHNY, CDR2 SVGAGI (reference sequence). The V and J ends lost 2 bases and 2 bases, in that order; junction bases with no gene match: 2. This chain's CDR3 is CASSYVAGDTDTQYF. The DNA for the CDR3 is TGTGCCAGCAGTTACGTAGCGGGAGACACAGATACGCAGTATTTT.

V is TRBV4-3 and J is TRBJ1-4, with D unresolved. This CDR3 region has 17 residues. Germline V gives CDR1 LGHNA, CDR2 YSLEER. The germline V and J ends were trimmed by 0 bases and 6 bases, with 17 bases remaining between them. The CDR3, as DNA: TGCGCCAGCAGCCAAGATAACGGCCTACGGATGGATGAAAAACTGTTTTTT. Translating gives CASSQDNGLRMDEKLFF.

Points on this clone: Being one base from a much bigger clone, this may be a read error. The J gene is TRBJ2-3, the V gene TRBV11-2, with no clear D. Per the germline V gene, CDR1 is SGHAT and CDR2 is FQNNGV. This CDR3 contains 12 residues. V gave up 5 bases and J gave up 2 bases, with 5 bases separating them. CDR3 sequence reads: CASSPYTDTQYF. The CDR3 DNA follows: TGTGCCAGCAGCCCCTACACAGATACGCAGTATTTT.

The DNA of the CDR3 is TGTGCCAGCAGTTTTGCAGGGGAGGCCTATGGCTACACCTTC. The encoded protein is CASSFAGEAYGYTF. The rearrangement links TRBV28 to TRBJ1-2; perhaps TRBD1 as D (6 bases). In germline, CDR1 is MDHEN, CDR2 SYDVKM. V lost 3 bases and J 4 bases, leaving 12 bases between the germline ends. The CDR3 length is 14 residues.

V usage is TRBV15 and J usage is TRBJ2-5, with 7 positions matching TRBD1. CDR3 size: 15 residues. Per germline, CDR1 LNHNV and CDR2 YYDKDF (reference sequence). Trimming at V came to 8 bases and at J to 2 bases, leaving 11 bases not matched to a gene. The CDR3 spells CATRHRGALQETQYF. In DNA, the CDR3 is TGTGCCACCCGGCACAGGGGAGCCCTTCAAGAGACCCAGTACTTC.

This chain uses TRBV6-5 with TRBJ1-2; TRBD1 agrees at 8 bases. The CDR3 consists of 15 residues. Unmatched junction bases numbered 9, after V lost 1 base and J lost 8 bases. Germline V gene sequence: CDR1 MNHEY, CDR2 SVGAGI. CDR3 sequence reads: CASSYFRTGTSGYTF. The CDR3 nucleotides read TGTGCCAGCAGTTACTTTAGGACAGGGACAAGCGGCTACACCTTC.

In regard to this clone: Given the absence of the conserved phenylalanine or tryptophan at the CDR3 end, a read error is likely. The chain links TRBV4-1 to TRBJ1-1; D call uncertain. Trimming shortened V by 2 bases and J by 4 bases, and 11 bases separated the two germline ends. CDR1 is MGHRA and CDR2 is YSYEKL in the germline V gene. CDR3 length equals 14 residues. The CDR3: CASSQRMVATEAFL. CDR3 DNA sequence: TGCGCCAGCAGCCAAAGAATGGTAGCCACTGAAGCTTTCCTT.

The V call is TRBV7-2, the J call TRBJ2-3, with D tentatively TRBD2 (7 bases). Trimming shortened V by 0 bases and J by 3 bases, and 19 bases separated the two germline ends. Per the germline V gene, CDR1 is SGHTA and CDR2 is FQGNSA. The CDR3 covers 18 residues. The CDR3 nucleotides are TGTGCCAGCAGCTTAGCCCGGCGGGAGTGGGGGCGTACAGATACGCAGTATTTT. Protein sequence: CASSLARREWGRTDTQYF.